Listed below are T cell receptor beta chains from one sample, sequenced in a study of T cells in Graves' hyperthyroidism and ophthalmopathy. One entry per CDR3 protein results from TCRdb running MiXCR on the multiplex PCR reads. The profile shows approximately 400,000 distinct CDR3 sequences, roughly 14% of them singletons. What was sequenced was blood. The receptors originated from a woman in her late teens or twenties with Graves' hyperthyroidism. Both conserved end residues are part of each CDR3. A D gene is named only where the DNA matches it firmly. Only part of the rows carry a size: once, few, many, or a class if the clone is expanded.

abundance	d_gene	v_gene	j_gene	CDR3nt	CDR3aa
many	-	TRBV19	TRBJ2-7	TGTGCCAGTAGTAGGGCACAGAGCTACGAGCAGTACTTC	CASSRAQSYEQYF
-	-	TRBV29-1	TRBJ2-7	TGCAGCGTTTACTCGGGCTCCTACGAGCAGTACTTC	CSVYSGSYEQYF
many	TRBD1	TRBV5-6	TRBJ1-2	TGTGCCAGCAGCTTGGGGACAGGGATTCCTGGCTACACCTTC	CASSLGTGIPGYTF
-	-	TRBV10-1	TRBJ1-1	TGCGCCAGCAGTGAAGCGCTTCTATGGTCCACTGAAGCTTTCTTT	CASSEALLWSTEAFF
many	-	TRBV20-1	TRBJ2-3	TGCAGTGTGAGTGAAGCGCGGTCCGGCACAGATACGCAGTATTTT	CSVSEARSGTDTQYF
many	TRBD1	TRBV6-1	TRBJ1-2	TGTGCCAGCAGCCAAGACAGGGGGAACTATGGCTACACCTTC	CASSQDRGNYGYTF
-	-	TRBV20-1	TRBJ2-5	TGCAGTGCTAGAGCTATGGCAGGGATTTTAAAAAGGTACCAAGAGACCCAGTACTTC	CSARAMAGILKRYQETQYF
many	TRBD2	TRBV20-1	TRBJ2-1	TGCAGTGCTGATTTACCCCTAGCGGGAGAGGGTAATGAGCAGTTCTTC	CSADLPLAGEGNEQFF
many	-	TRBV27	TRBJ2-2	TGTGCCAGCGGATTTTGGGGCGGGGAGCTGTTTTTT	CASGFWGGELFF
-	TRBD2	TRBV3-1	TRBJ2-7	TGTGCCAGCAGCCAAGTCCCCTCGGGAAGCGGGAGATCGGTCGGGCAGTACTTC	CASSQVPSGSGRSVGQYF
many	TRBD1	TRBV2	TRBJ1-2	TGTGCCAGCAGTCGGACAGGGAACTATGGCTACACCTTC	CASSRTGNYGYTF
many	-	TRBV28	TRBJ1-2	TGTGCCAGCAGGGAGGGGCTCGACTATGGCTACACCTTC	CASREGLDYGYTF
many	-	TRBV18	TRBJ1-1	TGTGCCAGCTCACCGCAGAACACTGAAGCTTTCTTT	CASSPQNTEAFF
few	TRBD2	TRBV4-2	TRBJ2-5	TGTGCCAGCAGCCTCGGACTAGCGGGGACCCAGTACTTC	CASSLGLAGTQYF
many	-	TRBV2	TRBJ2-7	TGTGCCAGCAGTGATGAGTACGAGCAGTACTTC	CASSDEYEQYF
many	-	TRBV10-2	TRBJ2-3	TGCGCCAGCAGTGAGAGGGGCGGAATCACAGATACGCAGTATTTT	CASSERGGITDTQYF
-	-	TRBV5-6	TRBJ2-2	TGTGCCAGCAGCTTGCCCGGGGGGGAGCTGTTTTTT	CASSLPGGELFF
few	-	TRBV11-2	TRBJ2-1	TGTGCCAGCAGCTTAGATATTAGGGAGCAGTTCTTC	CASSLDIREQFF
few	-	TRBV6-1	TRBJ2-7	TGTGCCAGCAGTGAAGCGGGGGCCAGCTACGAGCAGTACTTC	CASSEAGASYEQYF
many	TRBD2	TRBV9	TRBJ2-2	TGTGCCAGCAGCATAGGGACTAGCAGGAACACCGGGGAGCTGTTTTTT	CASSIGTSRNTGELFF
many	TRBD2	TRBV12-3/TRBV12-4	TRBJ2-1	TGTGCCAGCAGCCCGGGACTAGCGGGAGACCGGGAGCAGTTCTTC	CASSPGLAGDREQFF
many	TRBD1	TRBV11-2	TRBJ2-3	TGTGCCAGCAGGAAACCGGGACAGAAGCGCACAGATACGCAGTATTTT	CASRKPGQKRTDTQYF
-	-	TRBV25-1	TRBJ1-1	TGTGCCAGCATATCCGGGTTGGGTACTGAAGCTTTCTTT	CASISGLGTEAFF
many	-	TRBV6-1	TRBJ1-4	TGTGCCAGCCAGAGGGTTCGGGGGAATGACGAAAAACTGTTTTTT	CASQRVRGNDEKLFF